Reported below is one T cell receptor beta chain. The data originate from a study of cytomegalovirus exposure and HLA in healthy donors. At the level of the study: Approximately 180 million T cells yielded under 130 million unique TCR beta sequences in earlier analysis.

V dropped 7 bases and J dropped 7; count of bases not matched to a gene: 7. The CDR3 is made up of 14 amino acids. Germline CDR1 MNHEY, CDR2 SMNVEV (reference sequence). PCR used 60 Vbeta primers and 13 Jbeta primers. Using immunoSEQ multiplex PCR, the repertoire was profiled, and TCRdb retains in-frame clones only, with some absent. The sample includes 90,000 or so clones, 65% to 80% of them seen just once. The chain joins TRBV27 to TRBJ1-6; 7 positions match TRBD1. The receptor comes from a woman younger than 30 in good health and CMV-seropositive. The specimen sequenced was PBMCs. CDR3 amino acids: CASTLGGRNSPLHF. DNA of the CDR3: TGTGCCAGCACCCTAGGGGGCAGAAATTCACCCCTCCACTTT.